This TCR beta chain was found in a study of T cells in Graves' hyperthyroidism and ophthalmopathy. Regarding the study as a whole: Ophthalmopathy could be told apart from stable hyperthyroidism with a 13 V-J model.

RNA transcripts served as the template for amplifying TCR beta CDR3 regions. During a first-round RT-PCR of the TCR CDR3, the HTBI primer set was used. Each CDR3 protein is one row after TCRdb ran MiXCR on the multiplex PCR reads. The top ten hold roughly 18% of the sample, which has 450,000 to 650,000 distinct CDR3 sequences, roughly 17% seen once. Exclusions: uncontrolled infection, other autoimmune disease, pregnancy, lactation. Diagnosis relied on clinical symptoms, serum thyroxine and TRAb, thyroid ultrasound and orbital computed tomography. PBMCs were sourced from over 8.5 ml fresh peripheral blood. Between the trimmed V and J ends, which lost 1 base and 2 bases, there was a span of 9 bases. The CDR3 runs 15 residues. From germline, CDR1 is MNHEY and CDR2 SMNVEV (reference sequence). This clonotype was recorded many times. Its target is unknown.

Sequenced sample: blood. The chain joins TRBV27 to TRBJ2-1, with D unresolved. The clonotype comes from a woman between 18 and 29 years old with Graves' ophthalmopathy. CDR3 in amino acids: CASSLWAETYNEQFF. In DNA form, the CDR3 reads TGTGCCAGCAGTTTATGGGCAGAAACCTACAATGAGCAGTTCTTC.